The rows below give T cell receptor beta chains drawn from one sample of a study of radiation and T cells in renal cell carcinoma. The data were produced by immunoSEQ multiplex PCR, yet TCRdb's version contains in-frame clones alone and is incomplete. The repertoire holds around 100,000 clones, with 75% to 85% as singletons. The sample here was blood, taken from a patient whose treatment included radiotherapy and nephrectomy. The source is a man aged 55 to 70 with renal cell carcinoma. The CDR3 runs from the conserved cysteine through the conserved F or W. The D gene is left open where the match is weak. Part of the rows lack a size; the others show once, few, many or a class for expanded clones.

size	D	V	J	CDR3	DNA
once	TRBD1	TRBV5-1	TRBJ2-1	CASSEDRAGSYNEQFF	TGCGCCAGCAGCGAGGACAGGGCGGGTTCCTACAATGAGCAGTTCTTC
-	-	TRBV7-9	TRBJ2-2	CASSGGTDTANTGELFF	TGTGCCAGCAGCGGGGGGACAGATACTGCGAACACCGGGGAGCTGTTTTTT
-	TRBD1	TRBV7-2	TRBJ2-3	CASSLDRGTDTQYF	TGTGCCAGCAGCTTGGACAGGGGAACAGATACGCAGTATTTT
-	TRBD2	TRBV15	TRBJ2-1	CATSRVSGRAHEQFF	TGTGCCACCAGCAGAGTTAGCGGGAGGGCCCATGAGCAGTTCTTC
-	TRBD2	TRBV18	TRBJ2-5	CASSPSGSSQTQYF	TGTGCCAGCTCACCGAGCGGGAGTAGTCAGACCCAGTACTTC
-	TRBD2	TRBV5-1	TRBJ2-7	CASSLEGTSGRYEQYF	TGCGCCAGCAGCTTGGAGGGGACTAGCGGGAGGTACGAGCAGTACTTC
-	TRBD2	TRBV4-2	TRBJ2-1	CASSQEAGAMDNEQFF	TGTGCCAGCAGCCAAGAGGCGGGAGCCATGGACAATGAGCAGTTCTTC
-	TRBD1	TRBV29-1	TRBJ2-7	CSVRPGTGNHEQYF	TGCAGCGTCCGTCCCGGGACAGGGAATCACGAGCAGTACTTC
-	-	TRBV28	TRBJ1-1	CASRLPGQNTEAFF	TGTGCCAGCAGACTACCAGGACAGAACACTGAAGCTTTCTTT
once	-	TRBV7-2	TRBJ2-7	CASSAIRAGEQYF	TGTGCCAGCAGCGCCATTAGGGCGGGCGAGCAGTACTTC
-	TRBD2	TRBV5-1	TRBJ2-7	CASSLGLAGGPTAYEQYF	TGCGCCAGCAGCTTGGGCCTAGCGGGAGGGCCAACTGCCTACGAGCAGTACTTC
-	TRBD2	TRBV19	TRBJ2-7	CASSMLTSPGEQYF	TGTGCCAGTAGTATGTTGACTAGCCCGGGAGAGCAGTACTTC
-	-	TRBV27	TRBJ2-1	CASSALAGEQFF	TGTGCCAGCAGTGCGTTAGCCGGTGAGCAGTTCTTC
-	TRBD1	TRBV6-4	TRBJ2-1	CASSPGQGSHNEQFF	TGTGCCAGCAGTCCCGGACAGGGTAGCCACAATGAGCAGTTCTTC
once	TRBD2	TRBV19	TRBJ2-3	CASSDAGGGATQYF	TGTGCCAGTAGTGATGCGGGAGGAGGTGCTACGCAGTATTTT
once	TRBD1	TRBV19	TRBJ1-5	CASSIEKGANQPQHF	TGTGCCAGTAGTATAGAAAAGGGGGCGAATCAGCCCCAGCATTTT
-	-	TRBV6-5	TRBJ2-7	CASSPTQPYEQYF	TGTGCCAGCAGTCCGACTCAGCCCTACGAGCAGTACTTC
-	TRBD2	TRBV9	TRBJ2-1	CASSVVAGGPNEQFF	TGTGCCAGCAGCGTAGTCGCGGGAGGGCCTAATGAGCAGTTCTTC
few	-	TRBV7-6	TRBJ2-7	CASSFGMGSYEQYF	TGTGCCAGCAGCTTCGGGATGGGCTCCTACGAGCAGTACTTC
-	-	TRBV29-1	TRBJ2-7	CSVESIRGAYEQYF	TGCAGCGTTGAATCCATCCGAGGGGCCTACGAGCAGTACTTC
-	-	TRBV7-6	TRBJ2-7	CASSSWTASYEQYF	TGTGCCAGCAGCTCTTGGACAGCGTCCTACGAGCAGTACTTC
-	TRBD2	TRBV6-5	TRBJ2-1	CASFGLAAKEQFF	TGTGCCAGCTTCGGACTAGCGGCTAAAGAGCAGTTCTTC
few	TRBD1	TRBV4-1	TRBJ1-1	CASSPHRGLGTEAFF	TGCGCCAGCAGCCCACACAGGGGGCTGGGGACTGAAGCTTTCTTT
-	TRBD1	TRBV6-1	TRBJ1-5	CASRMTGEGVGPQHF	TGTGCCAGCAGGATGACAGGGGAGGGAGTAGGGCCCCAGCATTTT
-	-	TRBV2	TRBJ2-1	CASNAGESPGEQFF	TGTGCCAGCAACGCCGGGGAATCCCCCGGGGAGCAGTTCTTC
-	-	TRBV15	TRBJ1-2	CATSRDWGGGSGYTF	TGTGCCACCAGCAGAGACTGGGGGGGAGGGAGTGGCTACACCTTC
once	TRBD2	TRBV30	TRBJ2-1	CAWGPAIRSKGLAGVRGAGEQFF	TGTGCCTGGGGTCCCGCTATTAGAAGTAAGGGACTAGCGGGAGTAAGGGGTGCAGGTGAGCAGTTCTTC
-	TRBD2	TRBV7-9	TRBJ2-1	CASSLGGLAVYNEQFF	TGTGCCAGCAGCTTAGGGGGACTAGCGGTATACAATGAGCAGTTCTTC
-	TRBD2	TRBV15	TRBJ2-1	CATSRDPDLAGINEQFF	TGTGCCACCAGCAGAGATCCCGATCTAGCGGGAATCAATGAGCAGTTCTTC
-	TRBD1	TRBV27	TRBJ2-7	CASSLSGQGAYEQYF	TGTGCCAGCAGTTTATCAGGACAGGGGGCCTACGAGCAGTACTTC
-	TRBD1	TRBV4-3	TRBJ2-2	CASSQFTNRGPPGELFF	TGCGCCAGCAGCCAATTCACGAACAGGGGGCCTCCCGGGGAGCTGTTTTTT
-	TRBD2	TRBV10-1	TRBJ2-3	CASSAEAGGPADTQYF	TGCGCCAGCAGTGCAGAAGCGGGAGGGCCTGCAGATACGCAGTATTTT
once	TRBD1	TRBV25-1	TRBJ2-7	CASSDPGQGAWYEQYF	TGTGCCAGCAGTGATCCCGGACAGGGGGCATGGTACGAGCAGTACTTC
-	-	TRBV29-1	TRBJ1-1	CSGLMTVGDTTTLGTEAFF	TGCAGCGGGCTCATGACTGTGGGGGACACCACAACCTTGGGCACTGAAGCTTTCTTT
-	-	TRBV28	TRBJ1-3	CASSPPGGEGNTIYF	TGTGCCAGCAGCCCACCCGGGGGAGAGGGAAACACCATATATTTT
-	-	TRBV11-2	TRBJ2-3	CASSLVGPDTQYF	TGTGCCAGCAGCTTAGTTGGACCAGATACGCAGTATTTT
-	-	TRBV7-3	TRBJ2-3	CASSSQGPSTDTQYF	TGTGCCAGCAGCTCTCAGGGTCCTAGCACAGATACGCAGTATTTT
few	-	TRBV10-3	TRBJ1-2	CAISGGNYGYTF	TGTGCCATCAGTGGGGGGAACTATGGCTACACCTTC
-	-	TRBV28	TRBJ2-1	CASSFVWNEQFF	TGTGCCAGCAGTTTTGTCTGGAATGAGCAGTTCTTC
-	TRBD2	TRBV10-3	TRBJ2-3	CAISEPARSGGRNTQYF	TGTGCCATCAGTGAGCCGGCTAGAAGCGGGGGACGGAATACGCAGTATTTT
once	-	TRBV5-1	TRBJ1-1	CASSVEQGLGEAFF	TGCGCCAGCAGCGTGGAACAGGGATTGGGTGAAGCTTTCTTT
-	-	TRBV7-6	TRBJ1-5	CASSLGKNQPQHF	TGTGCCAGCAGCTTAGGCAAAAATCAGCCCCAGCATTTT
few	-	TRBV18	TRBJ1-1	CASSPGIGTEAFF	TGTGCCAGCTCACCGGGGATCGGCACTGAAGCTTTCTTT
many	TRBD2	TRBV5-1	TRBJ2-5	CASSFYYSGRETQYF	TGCGCCAGCAGCTTCTACTATAGCGGGAGAGAGACCCAGTACTTC
-	-	TRBV6-4	TRBJ2-3	CASSVEGGDTQYF	TGTGCCAGCAGTGTGGAGGGGGGAGATACGCAGTATTTT
-	TRBD1	TRBV5-1	TRBJ1-1	CASSLGRQGNPEAFF	TGCGCCAGCAGCTTGGGGAGACAGGGAAACCCTGAAGCTTTCTTT
-	-	TRBV11-3	TRBJ1-1	CASSLGGQISEAFF	TGTGCCAGCAGCTTAGGAGGACAGATATCTGAAGCTTTCTTT
-	-	TRBV7-9	TRBJ2-2	CASSLTNRNTGELFF	TGTGCCAGCAGCTTAACCAACAGGAACACCGGGGAGCTGTTTTTT
-	TRBD2	TRBV5-1	TRBJ2-1	CASSKTSGGNEQFF	TGCGCCAGCAGCAAGACTAGCGGGGGCAATGAGCAGTTCTTC
-	TRBD1	TRBV19	TRBJ1-2	CASSMSARGDGYTF	TGTGCCAGTAGTATGTCGGCCAGGGGGGATGGCTACACCTTC
-	TRBD1	TRBV6-5	TRBJ1-3	CASSYSDRGGGNTIYF	TGTGCCAGCAGTTACTCTGACAGGGGTGGTGGAAACACCATATATTTT
-	TRBD2	TRBV4-1	TRBJ2-7	CASSPVAGDDEQYF	TGCGCCAGCAGCCCGGTGGCGGGAGACGACGAGCAGTACTTC
-	TRBD2	TRBV27	TRBJ2-7	CASSLLGLAGEGEQYF	TGTGCCAGCAGTTTATTAGGACTAGCGGGAGAAGGCGAGCAGTACTTC
-	TRBD2	TRBV6-1	TRBJ2-5	CASSEMGGGQETQYF	TGTGCCAGCAGTGAAATGGGGGGGGGTCAAGAGACCCAGTACTTC
-	TRBD2	TRBV9	TRBJ2-7	CASTQRGLSHEQYF	TGTGCCAGCACCCAGAGGGGACTATCCCACGAGCAGTACTTC
few	-	TRBV15	TRBJ2-6	CATSLEWVSGANVLTF	TGTGCCACCAGCCTCGAGTGGGTCTCTGGGGCCAACGTCCTGACTTTC
-	TRBD2	TRBV2	TRBJ2-1	CASSQEGLAGNNEQFF	TGTGCCAGCAGTCAAGAGGGACTAGCGGGGAACAATGAGCAGTTCTTC
-	-	TRBV18	TRBJ2-6	CASSPSTPFSGANVLTF	TGTGCCAGCTCACCTTCGACTCCCTTCTCTGGGGCCAACGTCCTGACTTTC
-	-	TRBV7-8	TRBJ1-5	CASSLAEHYSNQPQHF	TGTGCCAGCAGCTTAGCGGAGCATTATAGCAATCAGCCCCAGCATTTT